This T cell receptor (beta chain) comes out of a study of cytomegalovirus exposure and HLA in healthy donors. Study conclusions and caveats: Sequencing depth across donors, presence/absence analyses assumed, was roughly uniform. A later analysis linked a missense DCLRE1C variant to TCR beta V- and J-gene trimming.

This PCR relied on a set of 60 Vbeta primers and 13 Jbeta primers. Using immunoSEQ multiplex PCR, the repertoire was profiled, and TCRdb retains in-frame clones only, with some absent. The data show approximately 190,000 clones, with 82% seen just once and approximately 0.8% held by the top ten. Germline V CDR1 and CDR2: WSHSY, SAAADI. With 5 bases clipped from V and 2 bases from J, the junction kept 7 bases outside the gene matches. The CDR3 is made up of 15 amino acids. With regard to this clone: What it binds is unknown.

The genes are TRBV10-2 and TRBJ2-3, with 7 bases matching TRBD1. This TCR came from a woman between 18 and 30 years old in good health and CMV-seronegative. Sequences were obtained from PBMCs. CDR3 sequence: CASSPGTDDTDTQYF. The DNA of the CDR3 is TGCGCCAGCAGTCCCGGGACAGATGACACAGATACGCAGTATTTT.